These 25 T cell receptor beta chains share one sample of origin, sequenced in a study of spatial heterogeneity in lung cancer. Regarding time point: sample taken at primary tumor resection. The input material, whole RNA from tumor, nontumor lung or frozen PBMC, was sequenced unsorted. TCRdb itself ran the 5' RACE reads through MiXCR, one entry per CDR3 protein. Among under 4,000 distinct CDR3 sequences listed, about 29% were seen once. The starting material was PBMCs, obtained at surgery. Receptors originate from a female donor with early-stage non-small cell lung cancer.

Comments on this clonotype: The library was designed around alpha chains, so this beta chain is a stray read whose abundance carries little weight. The V call is TRBV11-1, the J call TRBJ2-2; 10 positions agree with TRBD2. Per germline, CDR1 SGHAT and CDR2 FQDESV (reference sequence). The CDR3 totals 17 residues. J lost 6 bases, V lost 5 bases, and 12 bases had no gene match. CDR3 region: CASSQAPAGGPPGELFF. In DNA, the CDR3 is TGTGCCAGCAGCCAAGCCCCAGCGGGAGGGCCACCCGGGGAGCTGTTTTTT.

As concerns this clonotype: Because this beta chain is a stray read in a library intended to capture alpha chains, its abundance should not be given much weight. V usage is TRBV2 and J usage is TRBJ2-2; 7 bases agree with TRBD2. CDR1 and CDR2 (germline): SNHLY, FYNNEI. CDR3 length equals 15 residues. V trimming: 8 bases; J trimming: 7 bases; junction bases outside the gene matches: 13. This CDR3 is CASLLSGVPGGELFF. CDR3 sequence (DNA): TGTGCCAGCCTTTTAAGCGGGGTCCCTGGCGGGGAGCTGTTTTTT.

Worth noting for this clonotype: The library was designed around alpha chains, so this beta chain is a stray read whose abundance carries little weight. This rearrangement joins TRBV18 to TRBJ2-5; D is uncertain. This CDR3 contains 13 residues. Germline V gene sequence: CDR1 KGHSH, CDR2 LQKENI. V lost 0 bases to trimming and J lost 10 bases, with 12 bases between them. The CDR3 DNA follows: TGTGCCAGCTCACCACCAGGACCCCCTGGCCAGTACTTC. Its translation: CASSPPGPPGQYF.

A note on this clonotype: Found in a library prepared for alpha chains, this beta chain is an off-target read, and its abundance has little meaning. The genes are TRBV2 and TRBJ2-1; no clear D. The V gene lost 4 bases and the J gene lost 6 bases, with 16 bases spanning the gap. Germline CDR1 is SNHLY and CDR2 is FYNNEI. The CDR3 totals 15 residues. The CDR3 DNA reads TGTGCCAGCAGTGCTTCTGGGTTTAGGACCAATGAGCAGTTCTTC. Encoded protein: CASSASGFRTNEQFF.

The table lists this clonotype with a count of one. This beta chain was picked up by a library intended for alpha chains and is off target, so its count carries little meaning. V usage is TRBV6-2 or TRBV6-3 and J usage is TRBJ2-5; 14 bases agree with TRBD2. CDR1 MNHEY and CDR2 SVGEGT come from the germline V gene. Trimming at V came to 6 bases and at J to 5 bases, leaving 5 bases not matched to a gene. The CDR3 spans 15 residues. CDR3 loop: CASRRGLAGAETQYF. Here the CDR3 DNA reads TGTGCCAGCAGACGGGGACTAGCGGGAGCGGAGACCCAGTACTTC.

A few counts support this clonotype. This beta chain lies outside the target of a library built for alpha chains; its clone size means little. The chain is built from TRBV25-1 and TRBJ1-1, with 8 positions matching TRBD1. V gave up 1 base and J gave up 4 bases; unmatched junction bases: 5. CDR1 is MGHDK, CDR2 SYGVNS, per germline. CDR3 size: 15 residues. CDR3 bases: TGTGCCAGCAGTGAATCGAGGGGACAGGTCACTGAAGCTTTCTTT. It specifies CASSESRGQVTEAFF.

This clonotype turned up a few times. This beta chain is an unintended read in a library built for alpha chains; its size means little. This chain links TRBV7-9 with TRBJ2-5; 8 nucleotides match TRBD1. Trimming at V came to 5 bases and at J to 5 bases, leaving 7 bases not matched to a gene. The CDR3 covers 14 residues. Germline loops: CDR1 SEHNR, CDR2 FQNEAQ (reference sequence). The CDR3 DNA follows: TGTGCCAGCAGCGAGGACAGGGAGTGGGAGACCCAGTACTTC. It encodes CASSEDREWETQYF.

For this clonotype: This beta chain came through as a stray read in a library set up for alpha chains, and its size says little. CDR3 DNA: TGTGCCAGCTCACCCTCACGGACAGAAAACACTGAAGCTTTCTTT. Its protein product is CASSPSRTENTEAFF. The chain has TRBV18 and TRBJ1-1; D may be TRBD1 (6 bases). The V end lost 3 bases, the J end lost 2 bases, and 13 bases lay between the germline ends. The CDR3 extends over 15 amino acids. Germline loops: CDR1 KGHSH, CDR2 LQKENI.

This clonotype has just a few counts. The library was prepared for alpha chains; this beta chain is a stray read, so its frequency means little. The chain carries TRBV13 and TRBJ2-7, with D unclear. Germline-derived CDR1 and CDR2 are PRHDT and FYEKMQ (reference sequence). With 6 bases removed from V and 3 bases from J, the gap between germline ends came to 18 bases. The CDR3 consists of 15 residues. The CDR3 loop is CASRPRSGKYYEQYF. CDR3 sequence (DNA): TGTGCCAGCAGGCCCCGTAGTGGGAAGTACTACGAGCAGTACTTC.

This clonotype is categorized as large. Because this beta chain is a stray read in a library intended to capture alpha chains, its abundance should not be given much weight. The chain recombines TRBV12-3 or TRBV12-4 with TRBJ2-5; 10 bases align to TRBD1. Losses at the gene ends were 3 bases for V and 4 bases for J; bases not matched to a gene: 17. This CDR3 contains 19 residues. The CDR3 DNA is TGTGCCAGCAGTTTTCAGTTCGTCCGTCCGGGACAGGGGAGAGAGACCCAGTACTTC. Translation gives CASSFQFVRPGQGRETQYF.

This clonotype has more than one count but fewer than ten. This beta chain is a stray sequence in a library constructed for alpha chains; its clone size is not meaningful. The chain uses TRBV20-1 and TRBJ2-2; D might be TRBD1 (6 bases). Looked up from germline, CDR1 is DFQATT and CDR2 is SNEGSKA (reference sequence). Between the trimmed V and J ends, which lost 4 bases and 5 bases, there was a span of 11 bases. This CDR3 is built from 13 residues. CDR3 residues: CSATETGTGELFF. In DNA form, the CDR3 reads TGCAGTGCTACCGAAACAGGGACCGGGGAGCTGTTTTTT.

This clonotype has a handful of counts. This beta chain is a stray read from a library made for alpha chains; its abundance is not meaningful. CDR3 DNA: TGTGCCAGCAGAGGCGGATACTATGGCTACACCTTC. Amino acids: CASRGGYYGYTF. This chain joins TRBV27 and TRBJ1-2; unclear D gene. Germline V gives CDR1 MNHEY, CDR2 SMNVEV (reference sequence). The CDR3 contains 12 residues. Trimming removed 6 bases from V and 3 bases from J, with 8 bases in between.

In its sample, this clonotype is medium-sized. In a library made to pick up alpha chains, this beta chain is a stray read with a size that means little. The chain has TRBV7-6 and TRBJ2-1; D is unclear. The CDR3 length is 14 residues. The V and J ends lost 5 bases and 6 bases respectively, with 14 bases between them. Germline V lookup: CDR1 SGHVS, CDR2 FNYEAQ. CDR3 region: CASSPQPGSNEQFF. In DNA form, the CDR3 reads TGTGCCAGCAGCCCCCAACCAGGTTCCAATGAGCAGTTCTTC.

With regard to this clonotype: As an off-target read in a library built for alpha chains, this beta chain has a frequency of little significance. This rearrangement joins TRBV5-1 to TRBJ2-2, with D possibly matching TRBD2 (5 bases). In germline, CDR1 is SGHRS, CDR2 YFSETQ. CDR3 length: 15 amino acids. Trimming left V 2 bases short and J 4 bases short, with 12 bases between. CDR3 residues: CASSFIGKGTGELFF. CDR3 DNA sequence: TGCGCCAGCAGCTTTATCGGGAAGGGCACCGGGGAGCTGTTTTTT.

Comments on this clonotype: This beta chain is a stray sequence in a library constructed for alpha chains; its clone size is not meaningful. The chain employs TRBV6-1 and TRBJ2-7; TRBD2 aligns across 8 bases. The J segment lost 2 bases and the V segment lost 9 bases, leaving 6 bases of the junction unmatched. The CDR3 has 13 residues. Germline CDR1 is MNHNS and CDR2 is SASEGT. The CDR3 sequence: CASEREWPYEQYV. DNA for the CDR3: TGTGCCAGTGAGCGGGAGTGGCCCTACGAGCAGTACGTC.

In this sample, this clonotype turned up once. Within a library made for alpha chains, this beta chain is off target, and its count is uninformative. J is TRBJ2-7 and V is TRBV7-2, with D tentatively TRBD1 (6 bases). This CDR3 spans 14 amino acids. Germline V lookup: CDR1 SGHTA, CDR2 FQGNSA. Trimming left V 3 bases short and J 0 bases short, with 9 bases between. The CDR3 spells CASSLDSLSYEQYV. CDR3 nucleotide sequence: TGTGCCAGCAGCTTGGACAGCCTCTCCTACGAGCAGTACGTC.

As regards this clonotype: This beta chain is an unintended read in a library built for alpha chains; its size means little. V is TRBV7-2 and J is TRBJ2-1; 9 nucleotides match TRBD2. J gave up 5 bases and V 3 bases, and 5 bases lay outside the gene matches. There are 15 residues in the CDR3. Germline CDR1 is SGHTA and CDR2 is FQGNSA. CDR3 nucleotide sequence: TGTGCCAGCAGCTTTTCGACTAGCGGTAACAATGAGCAGTTCTTC. This sequence encodes CASSFSTSGNNEQFF.

By sample fraction, this clonotype is medium-sized. Little can be read into the size of this beta chain, an off-target read in a library designed for alpha chains. The V and J genes are TRBV6-1 and TRBJ2-4; D is perhaps TRBD1 or TRBD2 (5 bases each). The V end lost 2 bases, the J end lost 6 bases, and 17 bases lay between the germline ends. CDR1 is MNHNS and CDR2 is SASEGT in the germline V gene. CDR3 size: 16 residues. The CDR3 sequence is CASSEQQGTRRNIQYF. CDR3 in DNA: TGTGCCAGCAGTGAACAGCAAGGGACGAGGAGAAACATTCAGTACTTC.

About this clonotype itself: This beta chain is a stray read from a library made for alpha chains; its abundance is not meaningful. The rearrangement uses TRBV4-1 and TRBJ2-1, with 9 bases matching TRBD2. Germline CDR1 is MGHRA and CDR2 is YSYEKL. With 1 base clipped from V and 7 bases from J, the junction kept 11 bases outside the gene matches. The CDR3 sequence is 17 residues long. Here the CDR3 reads CASSQVILAGPRNEQFF. The CDR3 nucleotides read TGCGCCAGCAGCCAAGTGATACTAGCGGGCCCTAGGAATGAGCAGTTCTTC.

Worth noting for this clonotype: Since the library was made to target alpha chains, this beta chain is a stray read and its abundance is not meaningful. The V call is TRBV6-2 or TRBV6-3, the J call TRBJ2-7, with D tentatively TRBD1 (5 bases). V was clipped by 5 bases and J by 4 bases, with 12 bases between them. Germline CDR1 and CDR2: MNHEY and SVGEGT. This CDR3 has 13 residues. The CDR3 DNA is TGTGCCAGCAGTCAACAGGTACCTTACGAGCAGTACGTC. Translation gives CASSQQVPYEQYV.

This clonotype was observed a few times. A library prepared for alpha chains yielded this beta chain as an off-target read; its size is of little meaning. This chain links TRBV2 with TRBJ2-3; a possible D gene is TRBD1 (6 bases). Germline CDR1 is SNHLY and CDR2 is FYNNEI. The CDR3 runs to 16 residues. The V end lost 6 bases, the J end lost 2 bases, and 18 bases lay between the germline ends. CDR3 sequence: CASRSSTGILTDTQYF. DNA for the CDR3: TGTGCCAGCAGGAGCTCAACAGGGATACTCACAGATACGCAGTATTTT.

With respect to this clonotype: A library made for alpha chains picked up this beta chain off target, so its size means little. CDR3 DNA: TGCGCCAGCAGCCAAGAGGTAGCGGGAGGGCTAGATGAGCAGTTCTTC. This sequence encodes CASSQEVAGGLDEQFF. V usage is TRBV4-1 and J usage is TRBJ2-1, with 11 bases aligning to TRBD2. CDR3 length: 16 residues. Germline CDR1 and CDR2: MGHRA and YSYEKL. The trim removed 0 bases at V and 8 bases at J, leaving 6 bases unmatched.

As concerns this clonotype: This beta chain is an off-target read within a library intended for alpha chains, so its frequency means little. The chain is built from TRBV30 and TRBJ2-1, with TRBD1 matching over 8 bases. This CDR3 spans 13 amino acids. J gave up 4 bases and V 4 bases, and 3 bases lay outside the gene matches. Germline V gene data show CDR1 as GTSNPN and CDR2 as SVGIG (reference sequence). The CDR3 reads CAWNRGSYNEQFF. CDR3 bases: TGTGCCTGGAACAGGGGGTCTTACAATGAGCAGTTCTTC. The variable domain in full, completed from reference TRBV30 and TRBJ2-1, reads SQTIHQWPATLVQPVGSPLSLECTVEGTSNPNLYWYRQAAGRGLQLLFYSVGIGQISSEVPQNLSASRPQDRQFILSSKKLLLSDSGFYLCAWNRGSYNEQFFGPGTRLTVL.

To note about this clonotype: This beta chain is an off-target read within a library intended for alpha chains, so its frequency means little. The chain recombines TRBV7-9 with TRBJ2-5; maybe TRBD1 (5 bases). This CDR3 region has 15 residues. Trimming cost V 1 base and J 5 bases, with 14 bases left between them. Germline-derived CDR1 and CDR2 are SEHNR and FQNEAQ (reference sequence). CDR3 DNA: TGTGCCAGCAGCTTAGGTGTAGGGGCTTCGGAGACCCAGTACTTC. As protein: CASSLGVGASETQYF.

A few counts support this clonotype. This beta chain is an unintended read in a library built for alpha chains; its size means little. Here the CDR3 DNA reads TGTGCCAGCAGCCAAGAAAGGTACTATGAGCAGTTCTTC. Its translation is CASSQERYYEQFF. The V and J genes are TRBV3-1 and TRBJ2-1; D is unclear. CDR1 and CDR2 (germline): LGHDT, YNNKEL (reference sequence). V shed 0 bases and J shed 8 bases, with 8 bases lying between them. The CDR3 is 13 amino acids.